This T cell receptor (beta chain) was documented in a study of T cells expressing NK-cell markers (dated by TCRdb to the early 2020s). Turning to the overall study: TCR beta-chain repertoires were profiled in sorted CD3+CD56+NKG2C+, CD3+CD56+NKG2C- and CD3+CD56-NKG2C+ T-cell subsets from roughly eight donors. Seven of the eight sequenced donors were HCMV-seropositive and one was HCMV-seronegative. All eight donors whose samples were sequenced were randomly selected healthy volunteers, three of them men and five women. The libraries were sequenced on Illumina HiSeq 2000/2500, MiSeq or NextSeq, producing 2 x 150 bp reads.

CDR1 and CDR2 (SEHNR, FQNEAQ) derive from the germline V gene (reference sequence). Reading from cysteine to phenylalanine, the CDR3 counts 14 amino acids. There is no recorded DNA. A remark on this clonotype: Its antigen is still unknown.

General conclusions and limits of the study: Whether the expanded NKG2C-expressing T cell clones were specific for HCMV antigens remained unclear. Those dominant clonotypes were again the most abundant among CD3+CD56-NKG2C+ cells in a handful of donors, at about 28.3-60.1%. For over five donors, the dominant CD3+CD56+NKG2C+ clonotypes were among the top 10 CD8+ clonotypes and accounted for about 1.0-7.5% of CD8+ T cells.

These reads were obtained on an Illumina HiSeq 2000. TCR beta cDNA libraries were prepared using 5'RACE template switching, which introduced a universal primer site and unique molecular identifiers. Priming for cDNA synthesis came from the TCR beta constant segment, and two successive PCR amplification steps followed. Processing in the source paper ran as follows. Reads were demultiplexed and grouped by UMI with MIGEC, and clonotypes were assembled and quantified with MiTCR. To exclude erroneous sequences, only TCR cDNA sequences supported by at least two reads were retained. Downstream repertoire analysis used the tcR package, and clonotypes were matched across fractions by CDR3 nucleotide sequence plus V segment. VDJmatch was used to annotate antigen specificity against VDJdb, with one amino acid substitution allowed in CDR3. One entry per CDR3 protein sequence results from the TCRdb reprocessing of the reads, with DNA left out. The V and J calls and clone size are TCRdb's, not the authors'. The sample's table lists a count of 400,000 to 500,000 distinct CDR3 sequences. The ten largest account for 7.3% of the sample.

To determine HCMV serostatus, a commercial ELISA kit was used to detect HCMV-specific IgG in serum. Ficoll density gradient centrifugation was used to isolate peripheral blood mononuclear cells from blood. The chain links TRBV7-9 with TRBJ2-5. The sequence was collected from a woman aged 18 to 75 in good health. The material sequenced was blood T cells: a sorted CD56 or NKG2C T cell subset, CD4+ or CD8+ T cells, or bulk PBMC T cells (not recorded which). The CDR3 in this case is CASSLARGQETQYF.